The source of this TCR beta chain is a study of blood T cell repertoires in COVID-19. The germline gives CDR1 MNHEY, CDR2 SMNVEV (reference sequence). Trimming left V 4 bases short and J 3 bases short, with 15 bases between. CDR3 length: 15 amino acids. This clone appeared once. The method was immunoSEQ multiplex PCR; TCRdb's version includes in-frame clones alone and lacks a portion of them. Of under 450,000 clones listed, 86% are singletons. This rearrangement joins TRBV27 to TRBJ1-1; D is unclear. This TCR derives from a woman aged 55-69 years with COVID-19, enrolled during active disease. The sample was peripheral blood. The CDR3 loop is CASSYREQSYTEAFF. The DNA for the CDR3 is TGTGCCAGCAGTTATAGAGAACAGAGTTACACTGAAGCTTTCTTT.